Presented here are 3 T cell receptor beta chains from one specimen sequenced in a study of blood T cell repertoires in COVID-19. Generated by immunoSEQ multiplex PCR, the TCRdb table keeps only in-frame clones and is missing some. The repertoire holds under 450,000 clones, with approximately 90% as singletons. The sequencing sample was made of PBMCs or T cells enriched from blood (not recorded which). The origin of the receptors is a woman between 40 and 50 years old who had been exposed to COVID-19.

V usage is TRBV6-6 and J usage is TRBJ2-3; maybe TRBD1 (6 bases). Germline V gene data show CDR1 as MNHNY and CDR2 as SVGAGI (reference sequence). The length of the CDR3 is 15 residues. The ends were cut back, 1 base at V and 2 bases at J, with 10 bases in the middle. Written as DNA, the CDR3 is TGTGCCAGCAGTTACTTGGGGGCAGACACAGATACGCAGTATTTT. This codes for CASSYLGADTDTQYF.

The V and J genes are TRBV3-1 (or the pseudogene TRBV3-2) and TRBJ1-5; 7 nucleotides match TRBD1. Per the germline V gene, CDR1 is LGHDT and CDR2 is YNNKEL (reference sequence). The ends lost 4 bases at V and 5 bases at J; junction bases unmatched: 2. The length of the CDR3 is 13 residues. CDR3: CASSPTGDQPQHF. CDR3 nucleotides: TGTGCCAGCAGCCCCACAGGGGATCAGCCCCAGCATTTT.

The chain recombines TRBV15 with TRBJ2-3; the D is unclear. Germline V gene lookup returns CDR1 LNHNV and CDR2 YYDKDF (reference sequence). The CDR3 is 14 residues long. V dropped 4 bases and J dropped 0 bases, with 8 bases sitting between them. The CDR3 protein is CATSTRKSTDTQYF. The CDR3 bases are TGTGCCACCAGCACCAGAAAAAGCACAGATACGCAGTATTTT. The variable domain in full, with the rest retrieved from reference TRBV15 and TRBJ2-3, is DAMVIQNPRYQVTQFGKPVTLSCSQTLNHNVMYWYQQKSSQAPKLLFHYYDKDFNNEADTPDNFQSRRPNTSFCFLDIRSPGLGDTAMYLCATSTRKSTDTQYFGPGTRLTVL.